This TCR beta chain was captured by sequencing in a study of OX40 agonist ivuxolimab in advanced cancers. About the study as a whole: Ivuxolimab, which targeted the costimulatory receptor OX40 (CD134), was an agonistic, fully human IgG2 monoclonal antibody. Among the roughly 52 dose-escalation patients, around 20 had hepatocellular carcinoma, 15 melanoma, 9 renal cell carcinoma and 9 head and neck cancer. The paper covers the monotherapy dose-escalation part of the phase I ivuxolimab trial, which included N of about 56 patients. In the dose-escalation cohort, 70% to 85% of patients were male, and the mean age was approximately 60 years, with a range of roughly 23 to 85. Partial responses occurred in three dose-escalation patients, of whom one had hepatocellular carcinoma and two had cutaneous melanoma. Prior anti-PD-1, anti-PD-L1 or anti-CTLA-4 therapy was permitted, and checkpoint inhibitors had been received by about 37% of dose-escalation patients. Intravenous ivuxolimab was administered to patients every 2 weeks at six dose levels: 0.01, 0.1, 0.3, 1.5, 3 and 10 mg/kg. Peripheral TCRbeta sequencing was intended to test whether TCR sequence diversity was altered and clonal T-cell expansion was caused by ivuxolimab.

The germline V gene (reference sequence) specifies PRHDT as CDR1 and FYEKMQ as CDR2. The cysteine opens and the phenylalanine closes a CDR3 of 12 amino acids. Only the CDR3 DNA is retained, 36 bases long and in frame from the first base. Deletion took 3 bases off V and 3 bases off J, with a span of 6 bases between the germline ends. Study-wide conclusions, independent of this receptor: The antigen specificity of the peripheral T cells that underwent clonal expansion was not determined. Low levels of normalized T-cell clonal expansion were also seen in some patients who did not respond. Partial responders in the 0.1-3.0 mg/kg groups had among the lowest normalized peripheral clonal expansion, especially among CD8+ T cells. After ivuxolimab, more expanded clones were found on average in CD8+ T cells than in CD4+ T cells. At doses from 0.1 to 3.0 mg/kg, clonal expansion was seen in both CD4+ and CD8+ blood T cells between baseline and week 6.

Genomic DNA was extracted from sorted cells for sequencing of the TCRbeta CDR3 region. The immunoSEQ Assay was used to sequence the TCRbeta CDR3 regions. TCRdb took over this immuneACCESS table, retaining in-frame rearrangements with V and J assigned. Such tables are incomplete; in checked studies, under half of the missing clones stem from an unresolved V gene, and the remainder is unexplained. The sample contains some 30,000 clones, less than 90% of them found a single time. Over 12% of the sample rests with the top ten. Comment on this clone: Its antigen specificity is not known. Base qualities were left out, and no much larger clone turns up one base away.

Patients with autoimmune disease history or receiving systemic immunosuppression were excluded from the trial. In every dose cohort, peripheral blood was drawn for TCR sequencing at baseline, cycle 4 day 1, and cycle 7 day 1. Samples came from an open-label, multicenter, first-in-human phase I dose-escalation trial of ivuxolimab. Adults with locally advanced or metastatic melanoma, renal cell carcinoma, hepatocellular carcinoma or head and neck squamous cell carcinoma were enrolled in the trial. CD4+ and CD8+ T cells were sorted separately from peripheral blood before TCR sequencing. The sequence links TRBV13 to TRBJ2-7, with the D gene call left open. Sequenced here: CD4+ or CD8+ T cells sorted from blood, sampled in a trial of the OX40 agonist ivuxolimab. The receptor was derived from an adult with an advanced solid tumor such as melanoma, head and neck, liver or kidney cancer. The CDR3: CASSFDGYEQYF. Here is the DNA: TGTGCCAGCAGCTTCGACGGCTACGAGCAGTACTTC.